The sequence of this T cell receptor (beta chain) was determined in a study of T cells in Graves' hyperthyroidism and ophthalmopathy. Of note for this clonotype: The junction differs from germline at one of its ends, possibly a read error.

There are 14 residues in the CDR3. Germline CDR1 WNHNN, CDR2 SYGVQD (reference sequence). What was amplified from RNA transcripts were TCR beta CDR3 regions. The TCR CDR3 was amplified in a first-round RT-PCR using the HTBI primer set. From the multiplex PCR reads, TCRdb called clonotypes with MiXCR, one entry per CDR3 protein. The profile shows approximately 700,000 distinct CDR3 sequences, less than 20% of them singletons. Patients aged 18 to 65 had newly diagnosed hyperthyroidism of under 2 months' duration. Sequenced input: blood. The clonotype was recovered from a man aged 18-30 years with Graves' hyperthyroidism. The chain employs TRBV10-1 and TRBJ2-7; D is uncertain. The CDR3 DNA follows: TGCGCCAGCAGTGAGTCCGTGTTCCGGAGCGAGCGGTACTTC. It codes for CASSESVFRSERYF.